Listed below are T cell receptor beta chains from one sample, sequenced in a study of cytomegalovirus exposure and HLA in healthy donors. Profiled with immunoSEQ multiplex PCR; TCRdb holds only in-frame clones, not every one. This table has around 200,000 clones, approximately 85% appearing once. Material for sequencing was PBMCs. These receptors came from a middle-aged woman in good health and CMV-seronegative. CDR3s include the opening cysteine and the closing phenylalanine or tryptophan. D genes are given only for firm matches. Rows may omit the clone size; those that give it use once, few, many or a size class.

CDR3 protein: CAWGGGRYGYTF
CDR3 DNA: TGTGCCTGGGGTGGGGGCCGTTATGGCTACACCTTC
D gene: -
J gene: TRBJ1-2
V gene: TRBV30
clone size: -

CDR3 protein: CASSFSGLAVTEQFF
CDR3 DNA: TGTGCCAGCAGCTTTTCCGGACTAGCGGTAACTGAGCAGTTCTTC
D gene: TRBD2
J gene: TRBJ2-1
V gene: TRBV9
clone size: -

CDR3 protein: CASSYSWTSGNNEQFF
CDR3 DNA: TGTGCCAGCAGTTACTCCTGGACTAGCGGTAACAATGAGCAGTTCTTC
D gene: TRBD2
J gene: TRBJ2-1
V gene: TRBV6-6
clone size: -

CDR3 protein: CASREPGHSTEYF
CDR3 DNA: TGTGCCAGCAGGGAACCGGGACACTCGACGGAGTACTTC
D gene: -
J gene: TRBJ2-7
V gene: TRBV6-1
clone size: -

CDR3 protein: CASFPATTYNEQFF
CDR3 DNA: TGTGCCAGCTTCCCGGCAACTACCTACAATGAGCAGTTCTTC
D gene: -
J gene: TRBJ2-1
V gene: TRBV9
clone size: -

CDR3 protein: CASSLAGPYEQYF
CDR3 DNA: TGTGCCAGCAGCTTGGCGGGGCCCTACGAGCAGTACTTC
D gene: -
J gene: TRBJ2-7
V gene: TRBV7-8
clone size: -

CDR3 protein: CAISAQDPIGKLFF
CDR3 DNA: TGTGCCATCAGTGCACAGGACCCCATCGGGAAACTGTTTTTT
D gene: -
J gene: TRBJ1-4
V gene: TRBV10-3
clone size: -

CDR3 protein: CASSRAGGRDTF
CDR3 DNA: TGTGCCAGCAGTCGTGCGGGGGGTCGGGACACCTTC
D gene: -
J gene: TRBJ1-2
V gene: TRBV6-5
clone size: -

CDR3 protein: CSSSLEAAATGELFF
CDR3 DNA: TGTTCCAGCAGCTTGGAGGCAGCGGCCACCGGGGAGCTGTTTTTT
D gene: -
J gene: TRBJ2-2
V gene: TRBV7-9
clone size: -

CDR3 protein: CASSQYGLADTQYF
CDR3 DNA: TGTGCCAGCAGCCAGTACGGGCTAGCGGATACGCAGTATTTT
D gene: -
J gene: TRBJ2-3
V gene: TRBV4-2
clone size: -

CDR3 protein: CASSERSGKNSNQPQHF
CDR3 DNA: TGTGCCAGCAGTGAAAGGTCAGGGAAGAATAGCAATCAGCCCCAGCATTTT
D gene: -
J gene: TRBJ1-5
V gene: TRBV2
clone size: -

CDR3 protein: CASTKGTRYGAFF
CDR3 DNA: TGTGCCAGCACCAAGGGGACAAGGTATGGAGCTTTCTTT
D gene: -
J gene: TRBJ1-1
V gene: TRBV6-5
clone size: -

CDR3 protein: CASSLTRTSTDTQYF
CDR3 DNA: TGTGCCAGCAGTTTAACGAGAACTAGCACAGATACGCAGTATTTT
D gene: -
J gene: TRBJ2-3
V gene: TRBV27
clone size: -

CDR3 protein: CASSEATSGKGETQYF
CDR3 DNA: TGTGCCAGCAGTGAAGCGACTAGCGGGAAGGGAGAGACCCAGTACTTC
D gene: TRBD2
J gene: TRBJ2-5
V gene: TRBV2
clone size: -

CDR3 protein: CASRAAGTSGRAYNEQFF
CDR3 DNA: TGTGCCAGCAGAGCTGCCGGGACTAGCGGGAGGGCCTACAATGAGCAGTTCTTC
D gene: TRBD2
J gene: TRBJ2-1
V gene: TRBV27
clone size: -

CDR3 protein: CASSLSGGWEKLFF
CDR3 DNA: TGTGCCAGCAGTTTATCGGGGGGATGGGAAAAACTGTTTTTT
D gene: -
J gene: TRBJ1-4
V gene: TRBV27
clone size: -

CDR3 protein: CASSVDRFSGNTIYF
CDR3 DNA: TGTGCCAGCAGTGTGGACAGGTTCTCTGGAAACACCATATATTTT
D gene: TRBD1
J gene: TRBJ1-3
V gene: TRBV6-1
clone size: -

CDR3 protein: CASSLTSTDTQYF
CDR3 DNA: TGTGCCAGCAGTTTAACTAGCACAGATACGCAGTATTTT
D gene: -
J gene: TRBJ2-3
V gene: TRBV27
clone size: once

CDR3 protein: CASSQNGGVTEAFF
CDR3 DNA: TGTGCCAGCAGCCAAAACGGGGGGGTAACTGAAGCTTTCTTT
D gene: -
J gene: TRBJ1-1
V gene: TRBV7-3
clone size: -

CDR3 protein: CASSPRGGIATEAFF
CDR3 DNA: TGTGCCAGTAGTCCACGCGGGGGAATCGCCACTGAAGCTTTCTTT
D gene: -
J gene: TRBJ1-1
V gene: TRBV19
clone size: -

CDR3 protein: CASSGQTIYEQYF
CDR3 DNA: TGTGCCAGCAGTGGACAGACCATCTACGAGCAGTACTTC
D gene: -
J gene: TRBJ2-7
V gene: TRBV2
clone size: -

CDR3 protein: CASSYADRLEQFF
CDR3 DNA: TGTGCCAGCAGTTATGCCGACAGGCTGGAGCAGTTCTTC
D gene: -
J gene: TRBJ2-1
V gene: TRBV6-5
clone size: -

CDR3 protein: CACRRGQLNEKLFF
CDR3 DNA: TGTGCCTGCCGTCGGGGACAGCTTAATGAAAAACTGTTTTTT
D gene: TRBD1
J gene: TRBJ1-4
V gene: TRBV30
clone size: -

CDR3 protein: CASSVEGTGITNYGYTF
CDR3 DNA: TGTGCCAGCAGCGTAGAAGGGACAGGGATTACTAACTATGGCTACACCTTC
D gene: TRBD1
J gene: TRBJ1-2
V gene: TRBV9
clone size: few

CDR3 protein: CASYYQQGMNTEAFF
CDR3 DNA: TGCGCCAGCTACTATCAACAGGGGATGAACACTGAAGCTTTCTTT
D gene: TRBD1
J gene: TRBJ1-1
V gene: TRBV4-1
clone size: few